The 7 T cell receptor beta chains in this list originate from one sample, sequenced in a study of control samples from healthy donors and cancer patients. Sequencing used immunoSEQ multiplex PCR; TCRdb keeps in-frame clones, though not all of them. The sample contains 150,000 to 180,000 clones, around 95% of which appear only once. Sequenced sample: blood. Receptor source: a middle-aged man in good health.

The rearrangement joins TRBV7-8 to TRBJ2-7, with 10 bases aligning to TRBD1. Looked up from germline, CDR1 is SGHVS and CDR2 is FQNEAQ. J gave up 7 bases and V 5 bases, and 14 bases lay outside the gene matches. This CDR3 is built from 16 residues. The CDR3 nucleotides are TGTGCCAGCAGCCCTTCGTTTGGGACAGGGGTGCGGGAGCAGTACTTC. Amino acid sequence: CASSPSFGTGVREQYF.

The rearrangement joins TRBV5-4 to TRBJ1-1; D is possibly TRBD1 (5 bases). CDR3 length equals 15 residues. Germline loops: CDR1 SGHNT, CDR2 YYREEE (reference sequence). Trimming stripped 0 bases from V and 0 bases from J, with 9 bases between. The CDR3 is CASSLGGVLNTEAFF. In DNA form, the CDR3 reads TGTGCCAGCAGCTTGGGGGGGGTCCTGAACACTGAAGCTTTCTTT.

The chain combines TRBV29-1 with TRBJ2-5; 8 positions agree with TRBD1. V was clipped by 4 bases and J by 4 bases; unmatched bases: 8. Germline loops: CDR1 SQVTM, CDR2 ANQGSEA. The CDR3 length is 14 residues. CDR3 DNA sequence: TGCAGCGTTGTCCCCTTCGACAGGGGAGAGACCCAGTACTTC. Translating it yields CSVVPFDRGETQYF.

The chain uses TRBV9 and TRBJ2-2; D remains ambiguous. V was cut by 3 bases and J by 2 bases, with 8 bases left in between. Germline V lookup: CDR1 SGDLS, CDR2 YYNGEE. The CDR3 runs to 14 residues. The CDR3 reads CASSASVNTGELFF. The CDR3 nucleotides are TGTGCCAGCAGCGCGAGCGTAAACACCGGGGAGCTGTTTTTT.

The rearrangement links TRBV3-1 (or the pseudogene TRBV3-2) to TRBJ1-6; D might be TRBD1 (6 bases). The V end lost 5 bases, the J end lost 5 bases, and 16 bases lay between the germline ends. There are 16 residues in the CDR3. Germline V gene data show CDR1 as LGHDT and CDR2 as YNNKEL (reference sequence). The DNA for the CDR3 is TGTGCCAGCAGCTTAAGGGGGGCCAGTAATAATTCACCCCTCCACTTT. Its protein product is CASSLRGASNNSPLHF.

This clone appeared a single time. The sample has other DNA sequences that encode this CDR3 too. This chain links TRBV27 with TRBJ1-1; unclear D gene. Germline values: CDR1 MNHEY, CDR2 SMNVEV (reference sequence). The CDR3 consists of 13 residues. Trimming took 3 bases from V and 0 from J, leaving 5 bases between them. CDR3 nucleotide sequence: TGTGCCAGCAGTTTTCAGCTGAACACTGAAGCTTTCTTT. It encodes CASSFQLNTEAFF.

Here the CDR3 reads CASSHPAGGGGYTF. For the CDR3, the DNA is TGTGCCAGCAGCCATCCAGCGGGGGGTGGTGGCTACACCTTC. This chain links TRBV3-1 (or the pseudogene TRBV3-2) with TRBJ1-2, with a tentative D call TRBD1 (5 bases). The V and J ends lost 3 bases and 7 bases respectively, with 15 bases between them. Per the germline V gene, CDR1 is LGHDT and CDR2 is YNNKEL (reference sequence). The CDR3 extends over 14 amino acids.